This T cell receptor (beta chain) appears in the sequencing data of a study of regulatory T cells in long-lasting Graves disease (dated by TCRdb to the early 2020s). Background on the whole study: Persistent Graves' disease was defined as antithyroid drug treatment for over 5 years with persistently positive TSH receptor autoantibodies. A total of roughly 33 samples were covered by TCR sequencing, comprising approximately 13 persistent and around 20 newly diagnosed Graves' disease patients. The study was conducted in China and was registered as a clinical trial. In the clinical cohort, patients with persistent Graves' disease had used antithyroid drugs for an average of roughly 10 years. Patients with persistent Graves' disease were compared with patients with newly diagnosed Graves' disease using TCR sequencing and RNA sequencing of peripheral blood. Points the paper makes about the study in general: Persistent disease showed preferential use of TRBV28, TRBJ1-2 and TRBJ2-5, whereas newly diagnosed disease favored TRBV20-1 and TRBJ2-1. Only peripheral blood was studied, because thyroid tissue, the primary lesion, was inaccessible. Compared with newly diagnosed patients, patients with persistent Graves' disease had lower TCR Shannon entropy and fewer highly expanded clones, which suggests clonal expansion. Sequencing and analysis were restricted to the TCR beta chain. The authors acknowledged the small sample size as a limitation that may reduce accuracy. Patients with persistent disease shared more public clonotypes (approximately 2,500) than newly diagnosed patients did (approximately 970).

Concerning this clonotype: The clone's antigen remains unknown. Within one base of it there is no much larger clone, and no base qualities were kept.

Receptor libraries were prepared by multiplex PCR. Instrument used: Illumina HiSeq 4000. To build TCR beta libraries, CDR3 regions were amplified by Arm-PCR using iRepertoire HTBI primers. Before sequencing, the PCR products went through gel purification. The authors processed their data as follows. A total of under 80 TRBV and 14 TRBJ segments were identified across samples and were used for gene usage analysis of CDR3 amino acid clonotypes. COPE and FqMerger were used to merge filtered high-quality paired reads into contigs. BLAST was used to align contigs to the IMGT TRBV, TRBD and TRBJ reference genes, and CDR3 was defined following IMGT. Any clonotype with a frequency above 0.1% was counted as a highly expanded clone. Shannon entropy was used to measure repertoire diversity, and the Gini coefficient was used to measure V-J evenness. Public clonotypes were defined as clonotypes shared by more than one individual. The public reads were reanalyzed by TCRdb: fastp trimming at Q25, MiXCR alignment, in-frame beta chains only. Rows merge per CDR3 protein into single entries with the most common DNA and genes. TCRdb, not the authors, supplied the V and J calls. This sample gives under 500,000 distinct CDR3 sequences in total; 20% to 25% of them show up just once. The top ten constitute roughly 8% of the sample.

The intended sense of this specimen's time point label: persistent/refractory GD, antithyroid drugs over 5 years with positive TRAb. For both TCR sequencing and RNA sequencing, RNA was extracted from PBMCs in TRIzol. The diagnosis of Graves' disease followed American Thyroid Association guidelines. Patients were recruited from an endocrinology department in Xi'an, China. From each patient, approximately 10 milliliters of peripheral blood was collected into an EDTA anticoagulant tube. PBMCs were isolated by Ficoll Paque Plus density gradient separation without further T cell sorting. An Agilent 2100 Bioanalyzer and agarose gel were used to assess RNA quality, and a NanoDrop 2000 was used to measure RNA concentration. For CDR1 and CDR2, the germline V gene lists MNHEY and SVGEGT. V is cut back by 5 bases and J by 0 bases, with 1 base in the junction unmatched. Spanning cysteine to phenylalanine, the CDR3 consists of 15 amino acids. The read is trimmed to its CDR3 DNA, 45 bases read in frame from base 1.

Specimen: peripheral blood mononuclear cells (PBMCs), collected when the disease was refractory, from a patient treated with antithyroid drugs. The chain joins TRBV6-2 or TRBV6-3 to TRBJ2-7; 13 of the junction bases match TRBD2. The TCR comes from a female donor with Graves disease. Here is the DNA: TGTGCCAGCAGTACTAGCGGGAGGGTCTCCTACGAGCAGTACTTC. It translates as CASSTSGRVSYEQYF.